The 24 T cell receptor beta chains below all came from one sample that was sequenced in a study of blood T cells in healthy people across ages. Primers used in a second PCR of about 7 to 12 cycles were a sample-barcoded 5' primer and a J-beta primer mix. TCRdb analysed the 5' RACE reads with MiXCR anew, one entry per CDR3 protein. The sample yields approximately 790,000 distinct CDR3 sequences, approximately 65% seen once. Sequenced input: blood. All receptors come from a man under 40 in good health.

The chain uses TRBV6-2 or TRBV6-3 and TRBJ2-7; 7 bases fit TRBD1. After removal of 6 bases from V and 6 bases from J, the junction contained 2 bases not matched to a gene. Per germline, CDR1 MNHEY and CDR2 SVGEGT. The CDR3 extends over 11 amino acids. This CDR3 is CASRRQGEQYF. The CDR3 region has the DNA TGTGCCAGCAGACGACAGGGCGAGCAGTACTTC.

The V call is TRBV2, the J call TRBJ2-1; 11 nucleotides line up with TRBD1. This CDR3 region has 16 residues. The germline gives CDR1 SNHLY, CDR2 FYNNEI. V shed 9 bases, J shed 6 bases, and the junction held 13 bases outside the gene matches. The CDR3 coding sequence is TGTGCCAGTACCACCCTCCGGGGACAGGGGGGCAATGAGCAGTTCTTC. Its translation is CASTTLRGQGGNEQFF.

This chain uses TRBV20-1 with TRBJ2-1; 9 nucleotides line up with TRBD1. V lost 6 bases to trimming and J lost 4 bases; unmatched junction nucleotides: 10. From germline, CDR1 is DFQATT and CDR2 SNEGSKA (reference sequence). There are 15 residues in the CDR3. The CDR3, as DNA: TGCAGTGCACGCCGGGACAGGGTGTCGTACAATGAGCAGTTCTTC. It is translated as CSARRDRVSYNEQFF.

The V call is TRBV6-1, the J call TRBJ2-7; D unresolved. The J call may be incorrect, as the DNA end agrees better with TRBJ2-5. Germline lookup yields CDR1 MNHNS and CDR2 SASEGT. The CDR3 extends over 13 amino acids. The CDR3 nucleotides read TGTGCCAGCAGTGCCATTACCCAAGAGACCCAGTACTTC. It codes for CASSAITQETQYF.

V gene TRBV12-3 or TRBV12-4 combines with J gene TRBJ1-2; D is unclear. V shed 8 bases and J shed 2 bases, with 12 bases lying between them. There are 13 residues in the CDR3. The CDR3 is CASHPAFNYGYTF. The CDR3, as DNA: TGTGCCAGCCACCCCGCCTTCAACTATGGCTACACCTTC.

The chain has TRBV12-3 or TRBV12-4 and TRBJ2-7; D is perhaps TRBD1 (6 bases). This CDR3 comprises 15 residues. Trimming took 5 bases from V and 4 from J, leaving 18 bases between them. This CDR3 reads CASSPPGGRGYEQYF. DNA of the CDR3: TGTGCCAGCAGTCCCCCCGGCGGCAGGGGTTACGAGCAGTACTTC.

The V and J genes are TRBV20-1 and TRBJ2-1; 10 bases match TRBD2. With 5 bases clipped from V and 4 bases from J, the junction kept 5 bases outside the gene matches. Germline assignment: CDR1 DFQATT and CDR2 SNEGSKA (reference sequence). The length of the CDR3 is 14 residues. This CDR3 is CSAQKAGGYNEQFF. DNA of the CDR3: TGCAGTGCTCAAAAAGCGGGGGGGTACAATGAGCAGTTCTTC.

This clonotype was counted a few times. This chain uses TRBV3-1 with TRBJ1-5, with D unresolved. Germline V gene sequence: CDR1 LGHDT, CDR2 YNNKEL (reference sequence). Trimming pared 0 bases from V and 3 bases from J, leaving 9 bases between. This CDR3 comprises 15 residues. For the CDR3, the DNA is TGTGCCAGCAGCCAAGATCTGGGGTCCAATCAGCCCCAGCATTTT. Translated: CASSQDLGSNQPQHF.

This clonotype was found once. J is TRBJ2-5 and V is TRBV5-1; 10 bases agree with TRBD2. The germline gives CDR1 SGHRS, CDR2 YFSETQ. Germline trimming cut 5 bases from V and 2 bases from J; bases unmatched to any gene: 12. CDR3 length equals 17 residues. The CDR3 loop reads CASSRTGTSASQETQYF. The CDR3 nucleotides read TGCGCCAGCAGTCGGACCGGGACTAGCGCTTCGCAAGAGACCCAGTACTTC.

This chain links TRBV11-2 with TRBJ2-3; TRBD2 aligns across 12 bases. Germline values: CDR1 SGHAT, CDR2 FQNNGV. Trimming cost V 5 bases and J 1 base; bases outside gene matches: 7. The CDR3 covers 17 residues. For the CDR3, the DNA is TGTGCCAGCAGCCAGAGGACTAGCGGGGCTCGCACAGATACGCAGTATTTT. Amino acid sequence: CASSQRTSGARTDTQYF. The full variable domain, completed using reference TRBV11-2 and TRBJ2-3, is EAGVAQSPRYKIIEKRQSVAFWCNPISGHATLYWYQQILGQGPKLLIQFQNNGVVDDSQLPKDRFSAERLKGVDSTLKIQPAKLEDSAVYLCASSQRTSGARTDTQYFGPGTRLTVL.

The chain combines TRBV30 with TRBJ2-3, with D perhaps TRBD1 (6 bases). CDR1 is GTSNPN, CDR2 SVGIG, per germline (reference sequence). The CDR3 runs to 11 residues. V lost 8 bases and J 5 bases, leaving 11 bases between the germline ends. Written as DNA, the CDR3 is TGTGCCGAGCAGGGGTTAGATACGCAGTATTTT. This gives the protein CAEQGLDTQYF.

The V gene is TRBV7-2, the J gene TRBJ2-5; weak D call: TRBD1 (5 bases). The CDR3 contains 14 residues. V was cut by 3 bases and J by 5 bases, with 13 bases left in between. Germline V gene data show CDR1 as SGHTA and CDR2 as FQGNSA. In DNA, the CDR3 is TGTGCCAGCAGCTTTCAGGGCCCCGGGGAGACCCAGTACTTC. Encoded protein: CASSFQGPGETQYF.

The rearrangement joins TRBV20-1 to TRBJ1-2, with 8 nucleotides matching TRBD1. This CDR3 comprises 15 residues. J gave up 2 bases and V 3 bases, and 8 bases lay outside the gene matches. Germline loops: CDR1 DFQATT, CDR2 SNEGSKA (reference sequence). Here the CDR3 DNA reads TGCAGTGCTAGCCGTCTTCGGACAGGGAACTATGGCTACACCTTC. This encodes CSASRLRTGNYGYTF.

The chain couples TRBV20-1 to TRBJ1-5, with 7 bases fitting TRBD1. The CDR3 totals 16 residues. J gave up 0 bases and V 6 bases, and 11 bases lay outside the gene matches. Germline CDR1 is DFQATT and CDR2 is SNEGSKA (reference sequence). The CDR3 loop is CSATGSSLYSNQPQHF. In DNA, the CDR3 is TGCAGTGCGACAGGGTCCAGTCTATATAGCAATCAGCCCCAGCATTTT.

This chain connects TRBV4-3 to TRBJ1-5; D is undetermined. There are 15 residues in the CDR3. V lost 4 bases, J lost 1 base, and 11 bases lay in between. Looked up from germline, CDR1 is LGHNA and CDR2 is YSLEER. As DNA, the CDR3 is TGCGCCAGCAGCCGGGGAGTGCTGAGCAATCAGCCCCAGCATTTT. Translated: CASSRGVLSNQPQHF.

This clonotype was seen a handful of times. The J gene is TRBJ2-7, the V gene TRBV12-3 or TRBV12-4; D may be TRBD1 or TRBD2 (6 bases each). Trimming pared 2 bases from V and 2 bases from J, leaving 19 bases between. The CDR3 runs 17 residues. The CDR3 reads CASSLWGAGPYTYEQYF. The CDR3 DNA reads as TGTGCCAGCAGTTTATGGGGGGCAGGGCCATACACCTACGAGCAGTACTTC.

In its sample, this clonotype was seen a few times. V usage is TRBV4-2 and J usage is TRBJ2-1; 7 bases fit TRBD2. Trimming cost V 5 bases and J 9 bases; bases outside gene matches: 16. CDR1 is LGHNA and CDR2 is YNFKEQ in the germline V gene. CDR3 length: 16 amino acids. DNA for the CDR3: TGTGCCAGCAGCTTTTGGGGGGGGGACGGCGTAGGTGAGCAGTTCTTC. This gives the protein CASSFWGGDGVGEQFF.

This chain connects TRBV7-9 to TRBJ2-1; unclear D gene. The CDR3 totals 13 residues. V shed 5 bases and J shed 6 bases, with 11 bases lying between them. The germline V gene has CDR1 SEHNR and CDR2 FQNEAQ (reference sequence). The CDR3 coding sequence is TGTGCCAGCAGCCCCACGATCGGCAATGAGCAGTTCTTC. Translating gives CASSPTIGNEQFF. Supplemented by reference TRBV7-9 and TRBJ2-1, the full variable domain reads DTGVSQNPRHKITKRGQNVTFRCDPISEHNRLYWYRQTLGQGPEFLTYFQNEAQLEKSRLLSDRFSAERPKGSFSTLEIQRTEQGDSAMYLCASSPTIGNEQFFGPGTRLTVL.

This chain links TRBV6-5 with TRBJ1-2, with D perhaps matching TRBD1 (6 bases). V lost 5 bases and J lost 6, with 16 bases in between. Germline assignment: CDR1 MNHEY and CDR2 SVGAGI. CDR3 size: 14 residues. The CDR3 DNA follows: TGTGCCAGCAGTCCCTCTCCAGGGGCCCATGGCTACACCTTC. Translation: CASSPSPGAHGYTF.

This rearrangement joins TRBV9 to TRBJ2-1; maybe TRBD1 (7 bases). The CDR3 covers 15 residues. Germline CDR1 SGDLS, CDR2 YYNGEE. V was pared by 5 bases and J by 10 bases, with 22 bases between. For the CDR3, the DNA is TGTGCCAGCAGTTCAGGGGGGATCGGCCCCCTCGAGCAGTTCTTC. Its translation: CASSSGGIGPLEQFF.

The chain couples TRBV5-1 to TRBJ2-4, with D perhaps being TRBD1 or TRBD2 (7 bases each). In germline, CDR1 is SGHRS, CDR2 YFSETQ. The CDR3 length is 17 residues. Trimming pared 0 bases from V and 8 bases from J, leaving 21 bases between. The CDR3 region has the DNA TGCGCCAGCAGCTTGGAGGTAGGGGGCGCGGGAGTTGACATTCAGTACTTC. Translation gives CASSLEVGGAGVDIQYF.

The chain uses TRBV4-2 and TRBJ1-2, with 10 bases identical to TRBD1. The ends lost 1 base at V and 6 bases at J; junction bases unmatched: 2. The CDR3 loop spans 14 amino acids. Germline V CDR1 and CDR2: LGHNA, YNFKEQ. Written as DNA, the CDR3 is TGTGCCAGCAGCCAAGCCGGGACAGGGGATGGCTACACCTTC. Translated: CASSQAGTGDGYTF.

This sequence joins TRBV6-1 and TRBJ2-3; D is unresolved. CDR1 is MNHNS and CDR2 is SASEGT in the germline V gene. The CDR3 sequence is 11 residues long. Trimming stripped 7 bases from V and 5 bases from J, with 7 bases between. CDR3 region: CASTMKDTQYF. Here the CDR3 DNA reads TGTGCCAGCACCATGAAAGATACGCAGTATTTT.

The rearrangement joins TRBV18 to TRBJ1-5, with 10 bases fitting TRBD1. The CDR3 runs to 17 residues. The trim removed 5 bases at V and 2 bases at J, leaving 9 bases unmatched. The germline V gene has CDR1 KGHSH and CDR2 LQKENI. The CDR3: CASSSLRDRGGNQPQHF. The CDR3, as DNA: TGTGCCAGCTCATCTCTCCGGGACAGGGGTGGCAATCAGCCCCAGCATTTT.